Below, one TCR beta chain is given with its context. Its target is unknown. The sample is drawn from a study of OX40 agonist ivuxolimab in advanced cancers. Overall study: Patients with prior anti-PD-1, anti-PD-L1 or anti-CTLA-4 therapy were eligible; 40% had some. Partial responses were observed in three patients, of whom one had hepatocellular carcinoma and two had cutaneous melanoma. Study-level points and caveats: There was clonal expansion of CD4+ and CD8+ blood T cells by week 6 at 0.1 to 3.0 mg/kg. The investigators did not determine what antigen specificity the expanded peripheral T cells had.

The CDR3 spans 16 residues. CDR1 and CDR2 (germline): SGDLS, YYNGEE. Trimming stripped 0 bases from V and 0 bases from J, with 10 bases between. Profiling relied on immunoSEQ multiplex PCR, and the TCRdb table lists in-frame clones only, not all of them. Counted here are 80,000 to 95,000 clones, about 89% occurring once; the ten biggest clones make up about 9%. This receptor was identified in an adult with an advanced solid tumor such as melanoma, head and neck, liver or kidney cancer. This chain uses TRBV9 with TRBJ1-3; D might be TRBD1 (5 bases). Sequences were derived from CD4+ or CD8+ T cells sorted from blood, sampled in a trial of the OX40 agonist ivuxolimab. In DNA form, the CDR3 reads TGTGCCAGCAGCGTAGGGGACTCGAGCTCTGGAAACACCATATATTTT. Translation: CASSVGDSSSGNTIYF. Full variable domain (outside the CDR3, taken from reference TRBV9 and TRBJ1-3): DSGVTQTPKHLITATGQRVTLRCSPRSGDLSVYWYQQSLDQGLQFLIQYYNGEERAKGNILERFSAQQFPDLHSELNLSSLELGDSALYFCASSVGDSSSGNTIYFGEGSWLTVV.